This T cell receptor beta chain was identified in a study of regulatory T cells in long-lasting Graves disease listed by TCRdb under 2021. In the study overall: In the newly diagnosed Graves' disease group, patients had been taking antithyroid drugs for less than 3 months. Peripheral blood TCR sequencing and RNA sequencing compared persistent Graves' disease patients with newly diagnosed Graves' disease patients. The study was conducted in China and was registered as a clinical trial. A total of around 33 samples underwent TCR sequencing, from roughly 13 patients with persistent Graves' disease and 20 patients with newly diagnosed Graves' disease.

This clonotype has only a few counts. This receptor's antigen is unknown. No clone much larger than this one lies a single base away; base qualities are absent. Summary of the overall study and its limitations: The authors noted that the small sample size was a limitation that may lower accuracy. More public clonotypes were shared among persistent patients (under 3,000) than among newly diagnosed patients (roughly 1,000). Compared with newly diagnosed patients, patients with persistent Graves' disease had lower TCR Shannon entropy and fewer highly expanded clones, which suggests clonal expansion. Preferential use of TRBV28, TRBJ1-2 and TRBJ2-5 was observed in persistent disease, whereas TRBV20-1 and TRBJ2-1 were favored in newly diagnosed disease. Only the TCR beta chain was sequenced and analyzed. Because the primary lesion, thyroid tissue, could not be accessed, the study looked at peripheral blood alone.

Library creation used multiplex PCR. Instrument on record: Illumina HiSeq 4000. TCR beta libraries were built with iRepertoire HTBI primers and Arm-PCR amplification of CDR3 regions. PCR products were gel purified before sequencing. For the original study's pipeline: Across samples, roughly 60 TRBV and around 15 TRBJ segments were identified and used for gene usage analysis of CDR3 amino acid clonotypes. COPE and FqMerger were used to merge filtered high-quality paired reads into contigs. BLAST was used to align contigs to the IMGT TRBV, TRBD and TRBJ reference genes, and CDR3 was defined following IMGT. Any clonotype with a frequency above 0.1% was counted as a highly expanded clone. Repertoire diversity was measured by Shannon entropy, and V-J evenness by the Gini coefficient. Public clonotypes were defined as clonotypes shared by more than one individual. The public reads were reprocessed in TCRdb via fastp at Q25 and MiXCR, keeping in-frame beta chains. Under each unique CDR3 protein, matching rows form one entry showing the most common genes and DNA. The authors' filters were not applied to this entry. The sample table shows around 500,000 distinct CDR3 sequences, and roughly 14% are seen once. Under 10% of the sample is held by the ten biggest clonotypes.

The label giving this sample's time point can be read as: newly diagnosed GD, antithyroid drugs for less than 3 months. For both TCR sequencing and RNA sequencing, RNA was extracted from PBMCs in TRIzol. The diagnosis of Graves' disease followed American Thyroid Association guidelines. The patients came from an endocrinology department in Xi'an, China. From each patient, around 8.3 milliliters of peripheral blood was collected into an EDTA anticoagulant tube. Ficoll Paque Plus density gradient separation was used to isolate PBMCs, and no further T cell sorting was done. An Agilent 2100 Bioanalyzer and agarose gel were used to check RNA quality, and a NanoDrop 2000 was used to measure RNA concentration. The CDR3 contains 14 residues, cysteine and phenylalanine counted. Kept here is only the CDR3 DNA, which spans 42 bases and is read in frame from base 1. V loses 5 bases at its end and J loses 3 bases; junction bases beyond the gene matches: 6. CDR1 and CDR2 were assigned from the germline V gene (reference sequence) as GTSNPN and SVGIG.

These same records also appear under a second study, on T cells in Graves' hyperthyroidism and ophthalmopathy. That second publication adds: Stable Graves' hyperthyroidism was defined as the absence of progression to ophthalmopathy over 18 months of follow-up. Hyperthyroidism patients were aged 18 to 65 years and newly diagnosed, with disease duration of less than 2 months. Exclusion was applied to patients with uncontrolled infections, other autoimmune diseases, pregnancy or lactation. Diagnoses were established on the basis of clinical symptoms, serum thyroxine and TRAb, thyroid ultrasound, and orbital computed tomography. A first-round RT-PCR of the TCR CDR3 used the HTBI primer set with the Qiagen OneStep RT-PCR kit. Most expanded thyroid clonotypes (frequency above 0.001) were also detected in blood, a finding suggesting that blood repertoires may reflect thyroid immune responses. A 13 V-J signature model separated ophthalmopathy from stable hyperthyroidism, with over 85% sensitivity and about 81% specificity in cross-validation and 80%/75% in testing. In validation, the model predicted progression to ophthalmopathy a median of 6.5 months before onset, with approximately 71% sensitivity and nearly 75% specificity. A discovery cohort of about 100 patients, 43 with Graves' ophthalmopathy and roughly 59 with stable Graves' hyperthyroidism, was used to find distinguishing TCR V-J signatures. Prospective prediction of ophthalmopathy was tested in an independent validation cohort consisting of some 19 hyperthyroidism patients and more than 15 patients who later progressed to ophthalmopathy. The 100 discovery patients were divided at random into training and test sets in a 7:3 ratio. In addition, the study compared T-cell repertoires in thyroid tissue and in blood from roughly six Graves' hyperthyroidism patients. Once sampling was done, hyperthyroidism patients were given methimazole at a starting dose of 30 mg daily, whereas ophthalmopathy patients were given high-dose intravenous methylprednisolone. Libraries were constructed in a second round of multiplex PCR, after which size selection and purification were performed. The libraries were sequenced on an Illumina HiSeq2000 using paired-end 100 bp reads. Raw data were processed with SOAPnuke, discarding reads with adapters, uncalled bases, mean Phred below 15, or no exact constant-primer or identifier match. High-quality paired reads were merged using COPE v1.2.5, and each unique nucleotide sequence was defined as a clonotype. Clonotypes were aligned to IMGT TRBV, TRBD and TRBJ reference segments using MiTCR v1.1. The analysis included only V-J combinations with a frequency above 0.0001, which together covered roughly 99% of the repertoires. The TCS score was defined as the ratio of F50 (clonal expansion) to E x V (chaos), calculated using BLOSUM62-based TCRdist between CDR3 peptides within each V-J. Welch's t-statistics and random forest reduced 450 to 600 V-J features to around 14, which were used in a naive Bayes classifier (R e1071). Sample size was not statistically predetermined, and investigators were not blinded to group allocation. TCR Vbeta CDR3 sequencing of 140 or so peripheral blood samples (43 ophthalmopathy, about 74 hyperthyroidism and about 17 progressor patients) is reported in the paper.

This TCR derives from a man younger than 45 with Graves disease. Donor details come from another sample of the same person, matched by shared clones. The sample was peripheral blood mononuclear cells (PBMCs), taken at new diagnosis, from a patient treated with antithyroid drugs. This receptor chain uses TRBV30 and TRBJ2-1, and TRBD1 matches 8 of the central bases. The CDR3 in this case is CAWERQGNYNEQFF. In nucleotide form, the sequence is TGTGCCTGGGAAAGACAGGGGAACTACAATGAGCAGTTCTTC. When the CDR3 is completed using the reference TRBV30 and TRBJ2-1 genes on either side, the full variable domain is SQTIHQWPATLVQPVGSPLSLECTVEGTSNPNLYWYRQAAGRGLQLLFYSVGIGQISSEVPQNLSASRPQDRQFILSSKKLLLSDSGFYLCAWERQGNYNEQFFGPGTRLTVL.